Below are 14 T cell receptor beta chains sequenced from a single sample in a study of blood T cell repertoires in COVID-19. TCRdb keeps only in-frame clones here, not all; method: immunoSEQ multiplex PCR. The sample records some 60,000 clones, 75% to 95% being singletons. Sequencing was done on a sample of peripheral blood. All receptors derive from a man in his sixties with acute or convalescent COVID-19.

The CDR3 loop reads CASSDGTSGWYNEQFF. CDR3 in DNA: TGTGCCAGCAGTGACGGGACTAGCGGGTGGTACAATGAGCAGTTCTTC. The chain joins TRBV2 to TRBJ2-1; TRBD2 matches at 12 bases. Germline lookup yields CDR1 SNHLY and CDR2 FYNNEI. The V gene end was trimmed by 3 bases and the J gene end by 4 bases; junction bases not matched to a gene: 4. The CDR3 consists of 16 residues.

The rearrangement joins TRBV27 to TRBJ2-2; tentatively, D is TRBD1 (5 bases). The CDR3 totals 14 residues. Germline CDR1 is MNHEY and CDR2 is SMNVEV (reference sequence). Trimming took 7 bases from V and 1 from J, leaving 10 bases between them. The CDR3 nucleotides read TGTGCCAGCACCTTAGACAGGAACACCGGGGAGCTGTTTTTT. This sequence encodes CASTLDRNTGELFF.

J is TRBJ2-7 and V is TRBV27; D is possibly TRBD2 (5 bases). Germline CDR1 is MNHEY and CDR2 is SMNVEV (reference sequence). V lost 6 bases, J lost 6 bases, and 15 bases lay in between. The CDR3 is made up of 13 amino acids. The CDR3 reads CASSSPLGSEQYF. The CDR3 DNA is TGTGCCAGCAGCTCCCCACTAGGATCCGAGCAGTACTTC.

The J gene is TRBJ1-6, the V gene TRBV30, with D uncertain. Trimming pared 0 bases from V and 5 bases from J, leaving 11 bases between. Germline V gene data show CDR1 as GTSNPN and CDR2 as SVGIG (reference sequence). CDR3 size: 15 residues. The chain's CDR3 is CAWSVLGRNNSPLHF. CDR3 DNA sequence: TGTGCCTGGAGTGTACTAGGGAGGAATAATTCACCCCTCCACTTT.

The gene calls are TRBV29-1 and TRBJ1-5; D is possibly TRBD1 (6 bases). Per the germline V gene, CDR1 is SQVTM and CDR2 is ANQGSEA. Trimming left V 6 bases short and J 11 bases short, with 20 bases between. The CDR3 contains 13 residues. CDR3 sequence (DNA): TGCAGCGTGTCAACAGGGAGAGCGGGGGCCCAGCATTTT. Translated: CSVSTGRAGAQHF. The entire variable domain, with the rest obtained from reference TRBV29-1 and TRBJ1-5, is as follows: SAVISQKPSRDICQRGTSLTIQCQVDSQVTMMFWYRQQPGQSLTLIATANQGSEATYESGFVIDKFPISRPNLTFSTLTVSNMSPEDSSIYLCSVSTGRAGAQHFGDGTRLSIL.

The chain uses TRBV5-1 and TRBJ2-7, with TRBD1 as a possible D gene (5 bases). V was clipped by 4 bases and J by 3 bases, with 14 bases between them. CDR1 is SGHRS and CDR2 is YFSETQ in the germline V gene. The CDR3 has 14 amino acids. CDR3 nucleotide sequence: TGCGCCAGCAGCCCTGACAGCACAAGCTACGAGCAGTACTTC. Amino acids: CASSPDSTSYEQYF.

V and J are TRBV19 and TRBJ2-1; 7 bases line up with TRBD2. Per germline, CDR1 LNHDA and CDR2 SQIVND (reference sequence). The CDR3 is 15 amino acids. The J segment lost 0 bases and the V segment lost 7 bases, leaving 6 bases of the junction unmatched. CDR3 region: CASTASGGSYNEQFF. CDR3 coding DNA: TGTGCCAGTACCGCTAGCGGAGGCTCCTACAATGAGCAGTTCTTC.

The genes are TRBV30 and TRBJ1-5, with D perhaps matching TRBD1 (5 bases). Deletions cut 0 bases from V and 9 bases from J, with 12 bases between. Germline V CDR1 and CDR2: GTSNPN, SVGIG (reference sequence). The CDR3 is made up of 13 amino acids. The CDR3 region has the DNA TGTGCCTGGAGTGTACGGGGGGTAGGGCCCCAGCATTTT. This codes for CAWSVRGVGPQHF.

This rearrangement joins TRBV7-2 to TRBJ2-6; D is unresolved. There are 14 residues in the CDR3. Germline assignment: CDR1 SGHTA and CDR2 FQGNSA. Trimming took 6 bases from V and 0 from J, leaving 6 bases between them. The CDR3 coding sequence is TGTGCCAGCAGATACAGCTCTGGGGCCAACGTCCTGACTTTC. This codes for CASRYSSGANVLTF.

CDR3 bases: TGTGCCAGCAGTTACTACCCATCAACAGGGGTGAAGTTCTTC. Amino acid sequence: CASSYYPSTGVKFF. V is TRBV6-2 or TRBV6-3 and J is TRBJ2-1; 7 bases map to TRBD1. The CDR3 sequence is 14 residues long. The V segment lost 1 base and the J segment 14 bases; nucleotides outside the gene matches: 11. Per the germline V gene, CDR1 is MNHEY and CDR2 is SVGEGT.

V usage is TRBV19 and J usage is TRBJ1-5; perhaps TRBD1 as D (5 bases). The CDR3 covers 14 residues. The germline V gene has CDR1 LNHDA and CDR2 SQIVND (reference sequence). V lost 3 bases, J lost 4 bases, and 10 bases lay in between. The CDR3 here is CASSMRDGNQPQHF. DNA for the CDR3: TGTGCCAGTAGTATGCGGGACGGGAATCAGCCCCAGCATTTT.

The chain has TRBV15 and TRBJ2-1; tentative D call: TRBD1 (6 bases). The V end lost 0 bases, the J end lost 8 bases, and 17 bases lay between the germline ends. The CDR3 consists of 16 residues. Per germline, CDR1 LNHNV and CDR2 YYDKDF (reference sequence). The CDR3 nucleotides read TGTGCCACCAGCAGAGATAGACAGGCGCGGTTCGATGAGCAGTTCTTC. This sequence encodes CATSRDRQARFDEQFF.

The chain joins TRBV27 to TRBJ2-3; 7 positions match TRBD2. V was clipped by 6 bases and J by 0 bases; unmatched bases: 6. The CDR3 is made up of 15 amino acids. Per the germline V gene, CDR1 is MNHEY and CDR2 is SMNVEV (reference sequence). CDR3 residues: CASSLRDYSTDTQYF. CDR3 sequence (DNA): TGTGCCAGCAGCCTCCGGGACTATAGCACAGATACGCAGTATTTT.

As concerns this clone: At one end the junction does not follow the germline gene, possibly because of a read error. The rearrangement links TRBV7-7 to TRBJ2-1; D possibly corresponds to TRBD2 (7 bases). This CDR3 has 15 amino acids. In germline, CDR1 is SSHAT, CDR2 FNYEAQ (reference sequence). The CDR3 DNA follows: TGTGCTAGCAGCTTAGGGGGGGGGCGGTACAATGAGCAGTTCTTC. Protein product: CASSLGGGRYNEQFF.